Each of the 27 T cell receptor beta chains below was sequenced from the same sample in a study of T cell responses to AZD1222 COVID-19 vaccine. Repertoires were generated with immunoSEQ multiplex PCR, while TCRdb's copy carries only in-frame clones and drops some. The sample carries around 180,000 clones, about nine tenths recorded once. Sequencing used peripheral blood, obtained on day 0 of AZD1222 vaccination. These receptors originate from an adult in good health.

CDR3 sequence reads: CASSLKRGSSYNEQFF. The CDR3 DNA is TGTGCCAGCTCACTCAAGCGGGGAAGCTCCTACAATGAGCAGTTCTTC. V usage is TRBV18 and J usage is TRBJ2-1, with 7 bases aligning to TRBD2. The CDR3 sequence is 16 residues long. J lost 0 bases, V lost 4 bases, and 6 bases had no gene match. Germline V gene lookup returns CDR1 KGHSH and CDR2 LQKENI.

This chain connects TRBV6-5 to TRBJ1-1; tentative D call: TRBD1 (5 bases). CDR1 and CDR2 (germline): MNHEY, SVGAGI. V was pared by 3 bases and J by 7 bases, with 12 bases between. This CDR3 region has 13 residues. Here the CDR3 reads CASSYRVGDEAFF. The CDR3 nucleotides read TGTGCCAGCAGTTATAGGGTGGGGGATGAAGCTTTCTTT.

This sequence joins TRBV10-3 and TRBJ1-1; 8 nucleotides agree with TRBD1. This CDR3 is 18 amino acids long. The V gene end was trimmed by 4 bases and the J gene end by 1 base; junction bases not matched to a gene: 14. CDR1 is ENHRY and CDR2 is SYGVKD in the germline V gene. The CDR3 nucleotides are TGTGCCATCAGTGGTTTAGGCCAGGGGGCTGGAAAGAACACTGAAGCTTTCTTT. Encoded protein: CAISGLGQGAGKNTEAFF.

This rearrangement joins TRBV5-6 to TRBJ1-1; D is uncertain. V gave up 4 bases and J gave up 0 bases, with 7 bases separating them. Germline V CDR1 and CDR2: SGHDT, YYEEEE. The CDR3 extends over 13 amino acids. As DNA, the CDR3 is TGTGCCAGCAGCCCGGTCGTGAACACTGAAGCTTTCTTT. Translating it yields CASSPVVNTEAFF.

The chain has TRBV27 and TRBJ2-7; D not resolved. Trimming removed 2 bases from V and 0 bases from J, with 11 bases in between. The CDR3 totals 15 residues. In germline, CDR1 is MNHEY, CDR2 SMNVEV (reference sequence). This CDR3 is CASSLGQASSYEQYF. CDR3 DNA: TGTGCCAGCAGTTTAGGGCAGGCGAGCTCCTACGAGCAGTACTTC.

This sequence joins TRBV5-1 and TRBJ1-4; no firm D call. The germline V gene encodes CDR1 SGHRS and CDR2 YFSETQ. The CDR3 is 14 amino acids. V gave up 5 bases and J gave up 0 bases, with 8 bases separating them. The CDR3 spells CASRRASTNEKLFF. CDR3 in DNA: TGCGCCAGCAGGAGGGCTTCAACTAATGAAAAACTGTTTTTT.

The chain links TRBV4-3 to TRBJ1-1; D gene ambiguous. Trimming took 1 base from V and 3 from J, leaving 9 bases between them. Germline CDR1 LGHNA, CDR2 YSLEER. The CDR3 has 14 amino acids. The CDR3, as DNA: TGCGCCAGCAGCCAAGTTGGCAGGTACACTGAAGCTTTCTTT. Amino acids: CASSQVGRYTEAFF.

This clone is a singleton in its sample. The CDR3 sequence is CAIRGSGGAEYNEQFF. CDR3 in DNA: TGTGCCATCAGGGGTAGCGGGGGAGCCGAATACAATGAGCAGTTCTTC. The chain uses TRBV10-3 and TRBJ2-1; 9 positions agree with TRBD2. The germline gives CDR1 ENHRY, CDR2 SYGVKD. With 6 bases clipped from V and 4 bases from J, the junction kept 10 bases outside the gene matches. The CDR3 runs 16 residues.

The chain combines TRBV7-8 with TRBJ2-7, with 11 nucleotides matching TRBD2. This CDR3 is built from 16 residues. The germline V gene has CDR1 SGHVS and CDR2 FQNEAQ. V gave up 4 bases and J gave up 3 bases; unmatched junction bases: 8. This CDR3 reads CASSSSGGPGDYEQYF. The DNA of the CDR3 is TGTGCCAGCAGCTCTAGCGGGGGGCCCGGGGACTACGAGCAGTACTTC.

The V and J genes are TRBV5-1 and TRBJ2-1; the D gene is possibly TRBD2 (5 bases). This CDR3 contains 15 residues. The V end was cut by 0 bases, the J end by 1 base, with 8 bases between. Germline assignment: CDR1 SGHRS and CDR2 YFSETQ. This CDR3 reads CASSLARGSYNEQFF. The CDR3 coding sequence is TGCGCCAGCAGCTTGGCACGGGGATCCTACAATGAGCAGTTCTTC.

This chain joins TRBV2 and TRBJ1-1; no clear D. Trimming left V 7 bases short and J 8 bases short, with 11 bases between. Germline V gene lookup returns CDR1 SNHLY and CDR2 FYNNEI. CDR3 size: 11 residues. CDR3 residues: CASTLTLEAFF. CDR3 nucleotide sequence: TGTGCCAGCACTTTGACTCTCGAAGCTTTCTTT.

The gene calls are TRBV5-6 and TRBJ1-2; possible D gene TRBD1, 5 bases. The CDR3 runs to 15 residues. The V and J ends lost 6 bases and 3 bases respectively, with 18 bases between them. Per the germline V gene, CDR1 is SGHDT and CDR2 is YYEEEE. CDR3: CASTGDGLFDYGYTF. The DNA for the CDR3 is TGTGCCAGCACCGGGGACGGTCTCTTCGACTATGGCTACACCTTC.

The chain carries TRBV5-1 and TRBJ1-2; 7 nucleotides agree with TRBD1. V was clipped by 0 bases and J by 7 bases; unmatched bases: 6. The CDR3 extends over 14 amino acids. CDR1 is SGHRS, CDR2 YFSETQ, per germline. CDR3 coding DNA: TGCGCCAGCAGCTTGGCCCAGGGGGGGACTGGCTACACCTTC. It specifies CASSLAQGGTGYTF.

This chain joins TRBV10-3 and TRBJ2-2; TRBD1 matches at 11 bases. CDR1 and CDR2 (germline): ENHRY, SYGVKD. Unmatched junction bases numbered 5, after V lost 4 bases and J lost 4 bases. This CDR3 has 16 residues. The CDR3 sequence is CAISAGTGGSTGELFF. The CDR3 DNA sequence: TGTGCCATCAGTGCCGGGACAGGGGGGAGCACCGGGGAGCTGTTTTTT.

The V and J genes are TRBV5-1 and TRBJ2-5; 8 nucleotides align to TRBD2. Trimming at V came to 2 bases and at J to 1 base, leaving 1 base not matched to a gene. The germline gives CDR1 SGHRS, CDR2 YFSETQ. The CDR3 is 14 amino acids. Here the CDR3 DNA reads TGCGCCAGCAGCTTAGGACTAGCCCAAGAGACCCAGTACTTC. Translated, it gives CASSLGLAQETQYF.

This clone was seen only a few times. The chain recombines TRBV24-1 with TRBJ1-5; D is uncertain. Germline V gene sequence: CDR1 KGHDR, CDR2 SFDVKD. The CDR3 has 14 residues. V lost 7 bases, J lost 9 bases, and 18 bases lay in between. CDR3 nucleotides: TGTGCCACCAGCGAACAGCGTTACGTCGGGCCCCAGCATTTT. Amino acids: CATSEQRYVGPQHF.

The genes are TRBV2 and TRBJ2-4; D is perhaps TRBD2 (7 bases). This CDR3 has 15 residues. Between the trimmed V and J ends, which lost 6 bases and 0 bases, there was a span of 12 bases. Germline CDR1 SNHLY, CDR2 FYNNEI. The CDR3 sequence is CASRGGALAKNIQYF. In nucleotides, the CDR3 is TGTGCCAGCAGGGGGGGGGCATTAGCCAAAAACATTCAGTACTTC.

The genes are TRBV11-3 and TRBJ2-5, with D hard to call. The V end was cut by 3 bases, the J end by 4 bases, with 9 bases between. The CDR3 loop spans 13 amino acids. Germline V gene sequence: CDR1 SGHNT, CDR2 YENEEA. This CDR3 is CASSLDGIETQYF. CDR3 DNA: TGTGCCAGCAGCTTGGATGGTATAGAGACCCAGTACTTC.

The V and J genes are TRBV6-1 and TRBJ1-2, with 9 nucleotides matching TRBD1. Trimming removed 1 base from V and 8 bases from J; junction bases left unmatched: 8. This CDR3 comprises 15 residues. The V gene's germline CDR1 is MNHNS and CDR2 SASEGT. CDR3 sequence reads: CASSEGGQGTWGYTF. As DNA, the CDR3 is TGTGCCAGCAGTGAAGGTGGACAGGGGACCTGGGGCTACACCTTC.

The chain recombines TRBV27 with TRBJ1-1; 7 bases map to TRBD1. Per germline, CDR1 MNHEY and CDR2 SMNVEV (reference sequence). The CDR3 is made up of 17 amino acids. Unmatched junction bases numbered 11, after V lost 3 bases and J lost 1 base. CDR3 sequence: CASSLRKQQGTNTEAFF. CDR3 in DNA: TGTGCCAGCAGTTTGAGGAAACAACAGGGGACGAACACTGAAGCTTTCTTT.

This CDR3 reads CASSQDSGLSYGYTF. CDR3 in DNA: TGCGCCAGCAGCCAAGACTCGGGACTTAGCTATGGCTACACCTTC. The V and J genes are TRBV4-3 and TRBJ1-2, with D possibly being TRBD1 (5 bases). Germline V CDR1 and CDR2: LGHNA, YSLEER. The V end was cut by 0 bases, the J end by 4 bases, with 12 bases between. The CDR3 is made up of 15 amino acids.

V and J are TRBV12-3 or TRBV12-4 and TRBJ1-3, with D unresolved. The CDR3 has 10 residues. Trimming removed 6 bases at V and 8 bases at J, with 5 bases between. CDR3 loop: CASSGDTIYF. The DNA for the CDR3 is TGTGCCAGCAGCGGAGACACCATATATTTT.

This chain connects TRBV6-5 to TRBJ1-1, with D possibly being TRBD1 (5 bases). This CDR3 is 13 amino acids long. Trimming stripped 6 bases from V and 7 bases from J, with 15 bases between. Germline CDR1 is MNHEY and CDR2 is SVGAGI. The CDR3 coding sequence is TGTGCCAGCAGGGAGGCAGGGATCGGTGAAGCTTTCTTT. Encoded protein: CASREAGIGEAFF.

The chain joins TRBV5-8 to TRBJ2-7, with D possibly TRBD1 on 5 matching bases. The germline V gene encodes CDR1 SGHTS and CDR2 YDEGEE. Deletions cut 4 bases from V and 0 bases from J, with 17 bases between. CDR3 length: 16 amino acids. CDR3 sequence reads: CASSKDTPGNSYEQYF. Here the CDR3 DNA reads TGTGCCAGCAGCAAGGATACCCCAGGGAACTCCTACGAGCAGTACTTC.

The chain couples TRBV5-5 to TRBJ1-5, with D perhaps matching TRBD1 (5 bases). Germline V gene data show CDR1 as SGHKS and CDR2 as YYEKEE (reference sequence). The CDR3 spans 14 residues. V was clipped by 0 bases and J by 2 bases, with 6 bases between them. CDR3 region: CASSLAGGNQPQHF. CDR3 nucleotide sequence: TGTGCCAGCAGCTTGGCGGGGGGCAATCAGCCCCAGCATTTT.

This clone came up once. The CDR3 DNA is TGTGCCAGCTCCTCGTTGGCCTCTAACTATGGCTACACCTTC. Translated, it gives CASSSLASNYGYTF. The chain employs TRBV5-4 and TRBJ1-2; D gene unclear. The CDR3 is 14 amino acids. The V and J ends lost 7 bases and 0 bases respectively, with 13 bases between them. The V gene's germline CDR1 is SGHNT and CDR2 YYREEE (reference sequence).

The chain carries TRBV11-2 and TRBJ2-2, with D unresolved. CDR3 length equals 12 residues. The germline gives CDR1 SGHAT, CDR2 FQNNGV. The germline V and J ends were trimmed by 1 base and 4 bases, with 1 base remaining between them. The CDR3 nucleotides are TGTGCCAGCAGCTTAGCCACCGGGGAGCTGTTTTTT. As protein: CASSLATGELFF. Using reference TRBV11-2 and TRBJ2-2 for the parts outside the CDR3, the full variable domain is EAGVAQSPRYKIIEKRQSVAFWCNPISGHATLYWYQQILGQGPKLLIQFQNNGVVDDSQLPKDRFSAERLKGVDSTLKIQPAKLEDSAVYLCASSLATGELFFGEGSRLTVL.